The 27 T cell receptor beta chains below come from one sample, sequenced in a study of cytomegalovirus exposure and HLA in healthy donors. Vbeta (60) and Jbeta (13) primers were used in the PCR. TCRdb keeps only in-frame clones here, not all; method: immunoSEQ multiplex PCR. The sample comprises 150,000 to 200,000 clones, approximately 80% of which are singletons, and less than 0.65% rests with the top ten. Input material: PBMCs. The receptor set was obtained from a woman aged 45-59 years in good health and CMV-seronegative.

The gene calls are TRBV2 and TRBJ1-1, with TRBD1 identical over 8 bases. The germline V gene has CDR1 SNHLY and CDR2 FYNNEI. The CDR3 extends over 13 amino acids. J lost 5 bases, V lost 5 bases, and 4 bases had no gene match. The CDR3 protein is CASSQDRDTEAFF. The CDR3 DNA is TGTGCCAGCAGTCAGGACAGGGATACTGAAGCTTTCTTT.

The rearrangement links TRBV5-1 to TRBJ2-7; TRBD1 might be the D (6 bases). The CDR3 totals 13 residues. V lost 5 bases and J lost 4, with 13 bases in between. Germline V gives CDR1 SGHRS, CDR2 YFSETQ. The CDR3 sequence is CASSTGTQYEQYF. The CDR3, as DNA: TGCGCCAGCAGTACCGGGACACAATACGAGCAGTACTTC.

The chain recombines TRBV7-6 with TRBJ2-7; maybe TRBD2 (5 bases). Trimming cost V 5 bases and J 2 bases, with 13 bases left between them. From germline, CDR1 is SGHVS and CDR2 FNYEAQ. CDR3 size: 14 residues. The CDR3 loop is CASSRDEGPYEQYF. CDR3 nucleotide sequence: TGTGCCAGCAGCCGCGATGAGGGTCCCTACGAGCAGTACTTC.

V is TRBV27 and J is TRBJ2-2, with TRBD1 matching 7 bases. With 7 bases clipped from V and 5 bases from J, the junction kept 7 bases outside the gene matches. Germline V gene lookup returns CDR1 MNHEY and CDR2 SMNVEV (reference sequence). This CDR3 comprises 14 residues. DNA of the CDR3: TGTGCCAGCACTCCACAGGGGCGGACCGGGGAGCTGTTTTTT. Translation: CASTPQGRTGELFF.

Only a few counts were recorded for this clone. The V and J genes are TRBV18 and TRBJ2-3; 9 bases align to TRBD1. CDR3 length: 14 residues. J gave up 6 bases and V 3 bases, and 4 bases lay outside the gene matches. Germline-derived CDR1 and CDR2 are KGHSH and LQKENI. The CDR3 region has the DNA TGTGCCAGCTCACCTCGGACAGGGGCCGATACGCAGTATTTT. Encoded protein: CASSPRTGADTQYF. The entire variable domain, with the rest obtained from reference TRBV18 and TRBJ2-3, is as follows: NAGVMQNPRHLVRRRGQEARLRCSPMKGHSHVYWYRQLPEEGLKFMVYLQKENIIDESGMPKERFSAEFPKEGPSILRIQQVVRGDSAAYFCASSPRTGADTQYFGPGTRLTVL.

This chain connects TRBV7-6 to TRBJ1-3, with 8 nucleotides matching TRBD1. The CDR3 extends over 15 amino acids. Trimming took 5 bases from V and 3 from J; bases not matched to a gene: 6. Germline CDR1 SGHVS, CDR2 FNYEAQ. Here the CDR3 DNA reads TGTGCCAGCAGCATTGGACAGGGAAGTGGAAACACCATATATTTT. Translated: CASSIGQGSGNTIYF.

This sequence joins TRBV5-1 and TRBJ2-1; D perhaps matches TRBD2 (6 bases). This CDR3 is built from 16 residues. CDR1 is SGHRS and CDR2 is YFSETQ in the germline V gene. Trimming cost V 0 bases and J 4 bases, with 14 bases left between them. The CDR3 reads CASSLERGRSYNEQFF. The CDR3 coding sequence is TGCGCCAGCAGCTTGGAACGTGGGAGGTCTTACAATGAGCAGTTCTTC.

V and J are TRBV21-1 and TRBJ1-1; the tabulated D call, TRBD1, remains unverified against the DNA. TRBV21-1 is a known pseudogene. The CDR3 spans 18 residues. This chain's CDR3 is CASSKNVGPRVGLAEAFF. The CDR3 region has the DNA TGTGCCAGCAGCAAAAATGTGGGGCCCAGGGTGGGCCTAGCTGAAGCTTTCTTT.

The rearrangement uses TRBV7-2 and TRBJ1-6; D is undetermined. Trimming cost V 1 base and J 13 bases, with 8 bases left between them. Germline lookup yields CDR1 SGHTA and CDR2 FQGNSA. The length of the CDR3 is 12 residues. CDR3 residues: CASSLGWRPLHF. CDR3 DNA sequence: TGTGCCAGCAGCTTAGGGTGGCGGCCCCTCCACTTT.

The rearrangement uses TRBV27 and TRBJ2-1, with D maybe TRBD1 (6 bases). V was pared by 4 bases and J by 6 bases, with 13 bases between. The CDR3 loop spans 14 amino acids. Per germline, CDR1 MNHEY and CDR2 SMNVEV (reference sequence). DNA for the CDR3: TGTGCCAGCAGTTCTATTGGGGGCCCCAATGAGCAGTTCTTC. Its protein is CASSSIGGPNEQFF.

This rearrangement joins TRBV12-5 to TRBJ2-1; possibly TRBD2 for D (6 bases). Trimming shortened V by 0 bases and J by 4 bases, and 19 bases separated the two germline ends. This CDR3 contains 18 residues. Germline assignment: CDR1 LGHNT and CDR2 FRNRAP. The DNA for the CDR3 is TGTGCTAGTGGTTTGGTAGTTAAGTCCGGAGGGCAGTACAATGAGCAGTTCTTC. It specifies CASGLVVKSGGQYNEQFF.

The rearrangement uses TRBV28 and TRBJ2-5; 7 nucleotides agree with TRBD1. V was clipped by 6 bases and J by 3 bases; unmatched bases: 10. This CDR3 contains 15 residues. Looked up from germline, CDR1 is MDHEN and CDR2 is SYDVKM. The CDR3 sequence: CASSQAGTAKETQYF. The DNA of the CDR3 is TGTGCCAGCAGCCAGGCCGGGACAGCAAAAGAGACCCAGTACTTC. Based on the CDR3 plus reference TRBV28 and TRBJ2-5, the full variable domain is DVKVTQSSRYLVKRTGEKVFLECVQDMDHENMFWYRQDPGLGLRLIYFSYDVKMKEKGDIPEGYSVSREKKERFSLILESASTNQTSMYLCASSQAGTAKETQYFGPGTRLLVL.

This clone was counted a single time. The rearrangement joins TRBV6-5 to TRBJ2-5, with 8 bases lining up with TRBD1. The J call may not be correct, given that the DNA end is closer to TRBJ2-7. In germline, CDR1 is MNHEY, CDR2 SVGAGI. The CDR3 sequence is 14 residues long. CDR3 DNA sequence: TGTGCCAGCAGTTCCCCGGACAGGGTCGGCGAGCAGTACTTC. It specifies CASSSPDRVGEQYF.

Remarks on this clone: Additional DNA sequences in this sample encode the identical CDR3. This CDR3 is CASRRPRGNYGYTF. The CDR3 DNA reads as TGTGCCAGCAGACGCCCACGGGGGAACTATGGCTACACCTTC. This chain connects TRBV6-5 to TRBJ1-2, with D maybe TRBD1 (5 bases). V lost 6 bases and J lost 2, with 13 bases in between. Germline CDR1 is MNHEY and CDR2 is SVGAGI. CDR3 length equals 14 residues.

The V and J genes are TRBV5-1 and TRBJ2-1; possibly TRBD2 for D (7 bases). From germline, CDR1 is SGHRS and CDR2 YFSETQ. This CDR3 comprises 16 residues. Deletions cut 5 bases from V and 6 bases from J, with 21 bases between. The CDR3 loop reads CASRLGAGEGGNEQFF. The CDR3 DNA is TGCGCCAGCAGGCTAGGCGCGGGAGAGGGGGGCAATGAGCAGTTCTTC.

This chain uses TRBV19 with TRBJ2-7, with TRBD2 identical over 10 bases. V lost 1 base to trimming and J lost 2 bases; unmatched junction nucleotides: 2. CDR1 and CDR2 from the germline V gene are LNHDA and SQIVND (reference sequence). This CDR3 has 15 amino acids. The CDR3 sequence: CASSIAGLAAYEQYF. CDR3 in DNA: TGTGCCAGTAGTATAGCTGGACTAGCGGCCTACGAGCAGTACTTC.

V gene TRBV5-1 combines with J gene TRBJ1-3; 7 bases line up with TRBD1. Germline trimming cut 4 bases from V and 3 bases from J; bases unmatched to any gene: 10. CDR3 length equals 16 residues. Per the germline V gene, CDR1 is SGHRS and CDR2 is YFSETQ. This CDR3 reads CASSRRGTANGNTIYF. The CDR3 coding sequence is TGCGCCAGCAGCCGGAGAGGGACAGCAAATGGAAACACCATATATTTT.

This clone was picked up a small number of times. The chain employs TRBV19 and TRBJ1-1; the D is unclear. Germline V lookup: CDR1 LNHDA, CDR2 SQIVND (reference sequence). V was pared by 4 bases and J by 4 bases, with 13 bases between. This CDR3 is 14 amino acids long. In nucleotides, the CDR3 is TGTGCCAGTAGTAAAGACGGTGGAGGCACTGAAGCTTTCTTT. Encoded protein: CASSKDGGGTEAFF.

CDR3 bases: TGCGCCAGCAGCCGGAGGGTTTCCGCCTCTAGCACAGATACGCAGTATTTT. Translation: CASSRRVSASSTDTQYF. This chain connects TRBV4-3 to TRBJ2-3; D might be TRBD2 (6 bases). The CDR3 covers 17 residues. Trimming left V 4 bases short and J 0 bases short, with 17 bases between. CDR1 LGHNA and CDR2 YSLEER come from the germline V gene.

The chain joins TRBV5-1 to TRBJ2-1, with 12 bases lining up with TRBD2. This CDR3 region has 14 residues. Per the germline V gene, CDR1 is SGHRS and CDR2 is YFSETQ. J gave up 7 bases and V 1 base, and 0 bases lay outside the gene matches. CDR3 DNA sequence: TGCGCCAGCAGCTTGACTAGCGGGAGGAATGAGCAGTTCTTC. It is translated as CASSLTSGRNEQFF. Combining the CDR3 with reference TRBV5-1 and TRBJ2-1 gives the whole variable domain KAGVTQTPRYLIKTRGQQVTLSCSPISGHRSVSWYQQTPGQGLQFLFEYFSETQRNKGNFPGRFSGRQFSNSRSEMNVSTLELGDSALYLCASSLTSGRNEQFFGPGTRLTVL.

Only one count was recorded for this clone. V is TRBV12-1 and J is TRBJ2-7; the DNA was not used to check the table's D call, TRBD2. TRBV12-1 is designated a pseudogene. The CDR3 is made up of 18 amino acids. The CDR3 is CASSSCGFGLAGPYEQYF. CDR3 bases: TGTGCCAGCAGCTCGTGCGGCTTCGGACTAGCGGGACCATACGAGCAGTACTTC.

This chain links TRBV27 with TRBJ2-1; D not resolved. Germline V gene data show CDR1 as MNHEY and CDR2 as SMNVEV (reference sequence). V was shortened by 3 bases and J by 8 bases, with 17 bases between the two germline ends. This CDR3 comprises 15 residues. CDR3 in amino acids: CASSFLTQSWDEQFF. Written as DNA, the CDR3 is TGTGCCAGCAGTTTCCTGACACAATCTTGGGATGAGCAGTTCTTC.

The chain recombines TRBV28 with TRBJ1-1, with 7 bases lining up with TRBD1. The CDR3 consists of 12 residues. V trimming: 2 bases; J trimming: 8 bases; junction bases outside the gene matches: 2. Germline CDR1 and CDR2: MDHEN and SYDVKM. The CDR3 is CASSLQTGEAFF. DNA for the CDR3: TGTGCCAGCAGTTTACAGACAGGGGAAGCTTTCTTT.

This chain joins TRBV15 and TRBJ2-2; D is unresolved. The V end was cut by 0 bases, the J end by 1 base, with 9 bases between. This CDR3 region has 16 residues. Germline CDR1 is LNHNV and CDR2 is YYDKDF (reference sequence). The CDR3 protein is CATSRDGGGNTGELFF. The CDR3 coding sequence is TGTGCCACCAGCAGAGATGGTGGCGGGAACACCGGGGAGCTGTTTTTT.

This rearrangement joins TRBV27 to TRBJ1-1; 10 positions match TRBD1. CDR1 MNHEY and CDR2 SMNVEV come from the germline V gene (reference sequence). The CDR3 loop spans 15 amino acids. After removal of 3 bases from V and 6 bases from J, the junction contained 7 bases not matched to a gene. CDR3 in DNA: TGTGCCAGCAGTTTGACGGGACAGGGGAGGTCTGAAGCTTTCTTT. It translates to CASSLTGQGRSEAFF.

The CDR3 DNA sequence: TGTGCCAGCAGTCTAGGACAGGGGGCTAGTGGCTACACCTTC. Its protein product is CASSLGQGASGYTF. V gene TRBV28 combines with J gene TRBJ1-2; TRBD1 matches 11 bases. The germline gives CDR1 MDHEN, CDR2 SYDVKM. V shed 5 bases and J 7 bases; nucleotides not matched to a gene: 6. The CDR3 runs to 14 residues.

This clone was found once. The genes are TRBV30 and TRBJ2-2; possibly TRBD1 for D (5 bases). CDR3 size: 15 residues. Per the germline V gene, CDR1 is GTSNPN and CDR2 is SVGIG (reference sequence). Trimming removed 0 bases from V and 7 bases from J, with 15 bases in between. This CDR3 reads CAWSVRRGGVGELFF. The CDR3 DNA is TGTGCCTGGAGTGTCCGAAGGGGTGGTGTCGGGGAGCTGTTTTTT.